The 2 T cell receptor beta chains presented below share a single source sample, sequenced in a study of blood T cell repertoires in COVID-19. Data came from immunoSEQ multiplex PCR; TCRdb stores just in-frame clones and leaves some out. This table has around 26,000 clones, about 92% appearing once. Sequencing was performed on peripheral blood. Receptor source: a man aged 65 to 79 with active COVID-19.

This clone was seen a handful of times. This chain joins TRBV5-1 and TRBJ1-2; maybe TRBD1 (5 bases). This CDR3 spans 11 amino acids. Germline V gives CDR1 SGHRS, CDR2 YFSETQ. V was pared by 6 bases and J by 4 bases, with 7 bases between. DNA for the CDR3: TGCGCCAGCACCGGGGGCTATGGCTACACCTTC. It is translated as CASTGGYGYTF.

The chain joins TRBV2 to TRBJ1-1, with 12 nucleotides matching TRBD1. In germline, CDR1 is SNHLY, CDR2 FYNNEI. With 4 bases clipped from V and 8 bases from J, the junction kept 8 bases outside the gene matches. This CDR3 spans 15 amino acids. CDR3 protein: CASSVRDRGPGEAFF. The DNA for the CDR3 is TGTGCCAGCAGTGTTCGGGACAGGGGGCCTGGGGAAGCTTTCTTT.